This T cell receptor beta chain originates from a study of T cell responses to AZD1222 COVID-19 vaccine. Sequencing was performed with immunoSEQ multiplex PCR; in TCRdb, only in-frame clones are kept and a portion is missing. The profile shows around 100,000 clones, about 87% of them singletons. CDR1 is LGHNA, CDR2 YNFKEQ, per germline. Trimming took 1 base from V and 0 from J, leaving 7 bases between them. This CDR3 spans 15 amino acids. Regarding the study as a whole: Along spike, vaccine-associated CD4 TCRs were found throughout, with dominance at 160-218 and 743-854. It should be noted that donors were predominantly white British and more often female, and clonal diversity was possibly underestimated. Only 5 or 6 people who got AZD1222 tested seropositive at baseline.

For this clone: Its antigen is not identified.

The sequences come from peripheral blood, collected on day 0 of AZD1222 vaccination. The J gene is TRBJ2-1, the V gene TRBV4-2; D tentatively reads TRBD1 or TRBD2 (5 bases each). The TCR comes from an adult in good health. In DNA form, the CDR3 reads TGTGCCAGCAGCCAAGCAGGGAGCTCCTACAATGAGCAGTTCTTC. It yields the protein CASSQAGSSYNEQFF.